This T cell receptor beta chain was observed in a study of blood T cell repertoires in COVID-19. Study information: Samples of COVID-19 (acute and convalescent) were obtained from the United States, Italy and Spain. PBMCs, B-cell-depleted T cells, or T cells provided the cDNA or gDNA that made up the material.

Source study methods: For nucleated cells, counts were estimated from reference gene primer amplification. The assay was immunoSEQ multiplex PCR, and TCRdb's table has in-frame clones only and misses some. The V and J calls and clone size are taken from that table; D and trimming were inferred from the DNA. The table has fewer than 150,000 clones, approximately 85% seen once. Trimming removed 6 bases at V and 5 bases at J, with 11 bases between. From germline, CDR1 is MNHEY and CDR2 SVGAGI. CDR3 size: 13 residues. V usage is TRBV6-5 and J usage is TRBJ2-1; tentatively, D is TRBD1 (5 bases). The TCR was taken from a human donor in a cohort sampled during active COVID-19. Sequenced material: peripheral blood. CDR3 in amino acids: CASSQGLDNEQFF. The CDR3 bases are TGTGCCAGCAGCCAGGGTCTGGACAATGAGCAGTTCTTC.